Below, one T cell receptor beta chain is given with its context. This record comes from a study of OX40 agonist ivuxolimab in advanced cancers. Method: immunoSEQ multiplex PCR; TCRdb's copy keeps in-frame clones and lacks some. The repertoire includes tens of thousands of clones, more than 85% of them detected once, and 2.5% sits in the top ten. V lost 0 bases to trimming and J lost 4 bases, with 7 bases between them. Germline V lookup: CDR1 SGHRS, CDR2 YFSETQ. This CDR3 has 13 amino acids. The sequencing used CD4+ or CD8+ T cells sorted from blood, collected in a trial of the OX40 agonist ivuxolimab. This TCR came from an adult with an advanced solid tumor such as melanoma, head and neck, liver or kidney cancer. The chain uses TRBV5-1 and TRBJ1-2, with D possibly being TRBD1 (5 bases). The CDR3 region is CASSLERGYGYTF. Written as DNA, the CDR3 is TGCGCCAGCAGCTTGGAAAGGGGCTATGGCTACACCTTC. Complete variable domain (other parts from reference TRBV5-1 and TRBJ1-2): KAGVTQTPRYLIKTRGQQVTLSCSPISGHRSVSWYQQTPGQGLQFLFEYFSETQRNKGNFPGRFSGRQFSNSRSEMNVSTLELGDSALYLCASSLERGYGYTFGSGTRLTVV.